The 7 T cell receptor beta chains below all came from one sample that was sequenced in a study of cytotoxic CD8 clonotypes in ibrutinib-treated CLL. Measured with immunoSEQ multiplex PCR; TCRdb has only the in-frame clones, and not every one. Of approximately 340,000 clones in the sample, roughly 67% were seen once. Source: PBMCs, taken after 36 months of ibrutinib treatment. All receptors come from a human donor with chronic lymphocytic leukemia.

The chain joins TRBV5-1 to TRBJ1-2; weak D call: TRBD1 (6 bases). V dropped 1 base and J dropped 3 bases, with 10 bases sitting between them. Germline CDR1 reads SGHRS; CDR2 reads YFSETQ. This CDR3 is 14 amino acids long. CDR3 residues: CASSLTGPDYGYTF. CDR3 DNA: TGCGCCAGCAGCTTGACAGGGCCAGACTATGGCTACACCTTC.

J is TRBJ2-3 and V is TRBV28, with TRBD2 matching over 8 bases. Germline V gene data show CDR1 as MDHEN and CDR2 as SYDVKM. The CDR3 runs 13 residues. V lost 8 bases, J lost 5 bases, and 6 bases stayed unmatched. This CDR3 is CASLAGGIDTQYF. The CDR3 DNA is TGTGCCAGCCTTGCGGGAGGTATAGATACGCAGTATTTT.

To note about this clone: In the same sample, other DNA sequences code for this CDR3. The CDR3, as DNA: TGCAGCGTCCGCAGGGTAGAGAACACTGAAGCTTTCTTT. This translates into CSVRRVENTEAFF. The chain employs TRBV29-1 and TRBJ1-1; TRBD1 is a possible D gene (5 bases). The CDR3 is 13 amino acids. Germline lookup yields CDR1 SQVTM and CDR2 ANQGSEA. V was shortened by 6 bases and J by 1 base, with 12 bases between the two germline ends. The variable domain in full, completed from reference TRBV29-1 and TRBJ1-1, reads SAVISQKPSRDICQRGTSLTIQCQVDSQVTMMFWYRQQPGQSLTLIATANQGSEATYESGFVIDKFPISRPNLTFSTLTVSNMSPEDSSIYLCSVRRVENTEAFFGQGTRLTVV.

This clone was observed a few times. The same CDR3 is also encoded by other DNA sequences in this sample. This chain connects TRBV18 to TRBJ1-5; D remains ambiguous. The CDR3 sequence is 12 residues long. V was pared by 3 bases and J by 6 bases, with 6 bases between. Germline V CDR1 and CDR2: KGHSH, LQKENI. The CDR3: CASSPSGQPQHF. The CDR3 coding sequence is TGTGCCAGCTCACCTTCGGGTCAGCCCCAGCATTTT.

The rearrangement uses TRBV6-5 and TRBJ2-7; tentatively, D is TRBD1 (5 bases). This CDR3 is built from 14 residues. Deletions cut 4 bases from V and 3 bases from J, with 13 bases between. The germline V gene has CDR1 MNHEY and CDR2 SVGAGI. The CDR3 loop is CASSSNYRIYEQYF. The CDR3 region has the DNA TGTGCCAGCAGTTCCAACTACAGGATCTACGAGCAGTACTTC.

This clone was seen more than once but under ten times. V gene TRBV18 combines with J gene TRBJ2-7; tentatively, D is TRBD2 (5 bases). This CDR3 comprises 14 residues. Germline V CDR1 and CDR2: KGHSH, LQKENI. Trimming removed 7 bases at V and 7 bases at J, with 20 bases between. The DNA of the CDR3 is TGTGCCAGCTACGGTTCGACCTCCTGGGAGGAGCAGTACTTC. Translation gives CASYGSTSWEEQYF.

The chain is built from TRBV15 and TRBJ1-4, with D perhaps TRBD1 (5 bases). The CDR3 has 14 residues. CDR1 and CDR2 from the germline V gene are LNHNV and YYDKDF (reference sequence). Trimming shortened V by 9 bases and J by 8 bases, and 19 bases separated the two germline ends. The CDR3 reads CATGTRASGEKLFF. CDR3 DNA sequence: TGTGCCACGGGGACGAGGGCTTCGGGGGAAAAACTGTTTTTT.